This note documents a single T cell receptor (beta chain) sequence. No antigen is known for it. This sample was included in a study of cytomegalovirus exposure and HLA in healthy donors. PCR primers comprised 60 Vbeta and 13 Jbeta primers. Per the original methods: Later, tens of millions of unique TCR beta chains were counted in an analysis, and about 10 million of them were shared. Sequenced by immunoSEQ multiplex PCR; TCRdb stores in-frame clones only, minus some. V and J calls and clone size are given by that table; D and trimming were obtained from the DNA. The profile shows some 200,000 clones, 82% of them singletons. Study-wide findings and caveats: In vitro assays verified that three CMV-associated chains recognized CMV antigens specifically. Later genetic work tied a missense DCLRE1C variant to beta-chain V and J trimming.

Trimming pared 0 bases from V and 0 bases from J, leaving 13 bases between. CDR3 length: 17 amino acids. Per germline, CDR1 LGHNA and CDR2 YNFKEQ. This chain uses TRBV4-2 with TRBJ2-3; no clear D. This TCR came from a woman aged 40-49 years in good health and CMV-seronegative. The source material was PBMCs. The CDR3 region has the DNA TGTGCCAGCAGCCAAGATGGTCGTCGACTTAGCACAGATACGCAGTATTTT. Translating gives CASSQDGRRLSTDTQYF.